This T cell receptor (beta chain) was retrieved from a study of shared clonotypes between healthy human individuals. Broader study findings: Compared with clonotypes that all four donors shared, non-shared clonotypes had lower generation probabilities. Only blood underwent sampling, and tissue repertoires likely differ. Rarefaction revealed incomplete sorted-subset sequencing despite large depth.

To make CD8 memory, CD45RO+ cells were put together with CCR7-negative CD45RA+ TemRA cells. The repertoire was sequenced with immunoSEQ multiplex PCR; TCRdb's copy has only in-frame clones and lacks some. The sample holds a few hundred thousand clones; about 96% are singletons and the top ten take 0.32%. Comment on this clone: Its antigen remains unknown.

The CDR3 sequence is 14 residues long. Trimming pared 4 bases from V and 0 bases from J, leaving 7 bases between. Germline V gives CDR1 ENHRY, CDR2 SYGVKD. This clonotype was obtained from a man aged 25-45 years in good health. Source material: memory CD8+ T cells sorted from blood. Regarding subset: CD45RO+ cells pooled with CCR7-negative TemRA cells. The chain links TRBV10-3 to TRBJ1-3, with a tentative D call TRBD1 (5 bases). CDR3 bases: TGTGCCATCAGTGGGACAAACTCTGGAAACACCATATATTTT. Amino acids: CAISGTNSGNTIYF.